These 29 T cell receptor beta chains came from one sample sequenced in a study of beta chain features in type 1 diabetes. Reverse transcribing all isolated RNA meant expressed TCRB transcripts were sequenced. This table comes from immunoSEQ multiplex PCR, and its TCRdb copy is limited to in-frame clones, with some not included. Of fewer than 550,000 clones in the sample, over 9.5% were seen once. Sequencing used naive CD4+ T cells from blood. These receptors were taken from a woman between 18 and 29 years old in good health.

This clone was seen only a few times. The chain couples TRBV2 to TRBJ2-6, with 8 bases matching TRBD1. CDR1 and CDR2 from the germline V gene are SNHLY and FYNNEI. V lost 6 bases, J lost 4 bases, and 5 bases stayed unmatched. This CDR3 spans 15 amino acids. The CDR3 protein is CASRDRVRGANVLTF. The CDR3 DNA is TGTGCCAGCAGGGACAGGGTCCGGGGGGCCAACGTCCTGACTTTC.

V usage is TRBV20-1 and J usage is TRBJ2-7; D is uncertain. The germline gives CDR1 DFQATT, CDR2 SNEGSKA (reference sequence). The CDR3 extends over 10 amino acids. This chain's CDR3 is CNERVYEQYV. For the CDR3, the DNA is TGCAATGAAAGGGTTTACGAGCAGTACGTC.

In its sample, this clone was seen a few times. CDR3 DNA: TGTGCCAGCAGCCGCCCACTACAGGGGCAAGAGACCCAGTACTTC. Its protein product is CASSRPLQGQETQYF. The chain uses TRBV11-1 and TRBJ2-5; 7 bases map to TRBD1. Trimming cost V 5 bases and J 2 bases; bases outside gene matches: 8. Germline V gene data show CDR1 as SGHAT and CDR2 as FQDESV (reference sequence). The CDR3 runs 15 residues.

This clone was seen ten or more times. This chain joins TRBV14 and TRBJ2-7; no clear D. Germline V gene lookup returns CDR1 SGHDN and CDR2 FVKESK. V was clipped by 1 base and J by 9 bases, with 13 bases between them. The CDR3 is made up of 13 amino acids. The CDR3 region has the DNA TGTGCCAGCAGCCAAGGACTGGGCCAGGTGCAGTACTTC. This translates into CASSQGLGQVQYF.

This clone has a handful of counts. CDR3: CASNNVRDTQYF. DNA for the CDR3: TGTGCCTCAAATAACGTGAGGGATACGCAGTATTTT. This sequence joins TRBV30 and TRBJ2-3; D gene unclear. CDR1 is GTSNPN, CDR2 SVGIG, per germline (reference sequence). Trimming removed 7 bases at V and 6 bases at J, with 14 bases between. This CDR3 contains 12 residues.

Concerning this clone: This sample also contains other DNA sequences that code for the same CDR3. The chain is built from TRBV7-2 and TRBJ2-3, with 11 bases that match TRBD2. In germline, CDR1 is SGHTA, CDR2 FQGNSA. V trimming: 1 base; J trimming: 1 base; junction bases outside the gene matches: 1. CDR3 size: 16 residues. The CDR3 region has the DNA TGTGCCAGCAGCTTAGTACTAGCGGGGGGCACAGATACGCAGTATTTT. Translation: CASSLVLAGGTDTQYF.

This clone has a single count. This sequence joins TRBV9 and TRBJ2-1; D gene uncertain. CDR3 length: 13 residues. Trimming stripped 3 bases from V and 3 bases from J, with 7 bases between. Germline V gives CDR1 SGDLS, CDR2 YYNGEE. CDR3 residues: CASSARLYNEQFF. CDR3 nucleotides: TGTGCCAGCAGCGCCAGACTCTACAATGAGCAGTTCTTC.

This clone has more than one count but fewer than ten. The rearrangement uses TRBV4-1 and TRBJ2-5, with 8 bases matching TRBD1. The ends lost 2 bases at V and 5 bases at J; junction bases unmatched: 4. Germline values: CDR1 MGHRA, CDR2 YSYEKL. This CDR3 contains 14 residues. As DNA, the CDR3 is TGCGCCAGCAGCCAACCTCGACAGGGGGAGACCCAGTACTTC. This gives the protein CASSQPRQGETQYF.

This clone has more than one count but fewer than ten. The chain has TRBV7-9 and TRBJ2-3; no clear D. Trimming pared 6 bases from V and 2 bases from J, leaving 6 bases between. Germline values: CDR1 SEHNR, CDR2 FQNEAQ (reference sequence). This CDR3 spans 12 amino acids. The CDR3 DNA follows: TGTGCCAGCAGTGAAAACACAGATACGCAGTATTTT. Protein product: CASSENTDTQYF.

The rearrangement joins TRBV7-9 to TRBJ2-7; D perhaps matches TRBD2 (6 bases). The CDR3 loop spans 16 amino acids. The germline V gene encodes CDR1 SEHNR and CDR2 FQNEAQ (reference sequence). The V gene lost 1 base and the J gene lost 2 bases, with 15 bases spanning the gap. The CDR3 DNA sequence: TGTGCCAGCAGCTTAGGCAGCGGGCCCCAGCCCTACGAGCAGTACTTC. This codes for CASSLGSGPQPYEQYF.

The chain uses TRBV7-2 and TRBJ2-4; no reliable D call. The CDR3 covers 15 residues. V lost 1 base to trimming and J lost 6 bases, with 13 bases between them. Germline V gene sequence: CDR1 SGHTA, CDR2 FQGNSA. The CDR3 DNA sequence: TGTGCCAGCAGCTTAGGGCACGCCTTCCCAAACATTCAGTACTTC. Residues: CASSLGHAFPNIQYF.

V usage is TRBV25-1 and J usage is TRBJ2-2; D is perhaps TRBD2 (5 bases). V lost 4 bases and J lost 7, with 10 bases in between. The CDR3 extends over 13 amino acids. The germline gives CDR1 MGHDK, CDR2 SYGVNS. This CDR3 reads CASSAAGGGELFF. CDR3 nucleotides: TGTGCCAGCAGTGCGGCCGGAGGCGGGGAGCTGTTTTTT.

This clone was observed a handful of times. The chain has TRBV5-1 and TRBJ1-6, with TRBD1 identical over 8 bases. CDR3 length: 14 residues. After removal of 5 bases from V and 3 bases from J, the junction contained 1 base not matched to a gene. Germline V gene sequence: CDR1 SGHRS, CDR2 YFSETQ. CDR3 bases: TGCGCCAGCAGGGGGACAGGCTATAATTCACCCCTCCACTTT. Amino acids: CASRGTGYNSPLHF.

This clone turned up a few times. The chain combines TRBV5-1 with TRBJ2-1; no definite D call. Germline lookup yields CDR1 SGHRS and CDR2 YFSETQ. CDR3 length: 15 residues. V lost 4 bases and J 2 bases, leaving 13 bases between the germline ends. In DNA, the CDR3 is TGCGCCAGCAGCGCCTGGACGGATACCTACAATGAGCAGTTCTTC. Translation gives CASSAWTDTYNEQFF.

Only a few counts were recorded for this clone. The rearrangement joins TRBV7-2 to TRBJ1-2, with D hard to call. Germline lookup yields CDR1 SGHTA and CDR2 FQGNSA. The ends were cut back, 0 bases at V and 2 bases at J, with 4 bases in the middle. CDR3 length: 13 amino acids. For the CDR3, the DNA is TGTGCCAGCAGCTTAGCGCTAAACTATGGCTACACCTTC. As protein: CASSLALNYGYTF. Based on the CDR3 plus reference TRBV7-2 and TRBJ1-2, the full variable domain is GAGVSQSPSNKVTEKGKDVELRCDPISGHTALYWYRQSLGQGLEFLIYFQGNSAPDKSGLPSDRFSAERTGGSVSTLTIQRTQQEDSAVYLCASSLALNYGYTFGSGTRLTVV.

This clone occurred many times. The chain has TRBV10-3 and TRBJ2-7; TRBD1 matches 7 bases. CDR1 is ENHRY and CDR2 is SYGVKD in the germline V gene. V shed 0 bases, J shed 0 bases, and the junction held 2 bases outside the gene matches. CDR3 length: 15 residues. CDR3 coding DNA: TGTGCCATCAGTGAGTCGGGACAGTCCTCCTACGAGCAGTACGTC. The encoded protein is CAISESGQSSYEQYV.

V is TRBV18 and J is TRBJ2-1; 7 bases fit TRBD2. This CDR3 has 14 amino acids. Per the germline V gene, CDR1 is KGHSH and CDR2 is LQKENI. With 4 bases clipped from V and 8 bases from J, the junction kept 8 bases outside the gene matches. Here the CDR3 DNA reads TGTGCCAGCTCACAAAGCCCCACTAGCGATGAGCAGTTCTTC. This encodes CASSQSPTSDEQFF.

This clone was seen a handful of times. The rearrangement joins TRBV15 to TRBJ2-1; D unclear. The V gene's germline CDR1 is LNHNV and CDR2 YYDKDF (reference sequence). CDR3 length equals 13 residues. V lost 3 bases and J lost 4, with 7 bases in between. The CDR3 nucleotides are TGTGCCACCAGCAGGGGGTTTTACAATGAGCAGTTCTTC. Translating it yields CATSRGFYNEQFF.

This clone was observed a few times. The genes are TRBV7-3 and TRBJ2-1; TRBD1 aligns across 8 bases. The CDR3 covers 13 residues. Germline loops: CDR1 SGHTA, CDR2 FQGTGA. Trimming took 5 bases from V and 6 from J; bases not matched to a gene: 3. The CDR3 protein is CASSLGTGNEQFF. In DNA, the CDR3 is TGTGCCAGCAGCCTCGGGACAGGCAATGAGCAGTTCTTC.

The chain has TRBV5-6 and TRBJ2-7, with unresolved D. This CDR3 has 14 residues. V was shortened by 0 bases and J by 1 base, with 8 bases between the two germline ends. CDR1 is SGHDT and CDR2 is YYEEEE in the germline V gene. The CDR3 loop is CASSLDRSSYEQYF. As DNA, the CDR3 is TGTGCCAGCAGCTTGGATCGTTCGTCCTACGAGCAGTACTTC.

The chain joins TRBV4-2 to TRBJ2-3; the D is unclear. Germline CDR1 LGHNA, CDR2 YNFKEQ. This CDR3 has 14 amino acids. Trimming cost V 1 base and J 0 bases, with 5 bases left between them. CDR3 sequence reads: CASSQAASTDTQYF. The CDR3, as DNA: TGTGCCAGCAGCCAAGCCGCTAGCACAGATACGCAGTATTTT.

The V gene is TRBV7-3, the J gene TRBJ2-3, with no clear D. Germline CDR1 SGHTA, CDR2 FQGTGA. V lost 2 bases and J 10 bases, leaving 16 bases between the germline ends. The CDR3 totals 14 residues. For the CDR3, the DNA is TGTGCCAGCAGCTTACAACCGATTAGTATGTCGCAGTATTTT. Its protein product is CASSLQPISMSQYF.

This clone was detected only a few times. The chain is built from TRBV6-5 and TRBJ2-4; D is unresolved. This CDR3 is built from 13 residues. Trimming took off 4 bases at V and 3 bases at J, with 7 bases between the two ends. Germline V gives CDR1 MNHEY, CDR2 SVGAGI. CDR3 coding DNA: TGTGCCAGCAGTTCTAGGGTCAAAAACATTCAGTACTTC. Amino acid sequence: CASSSRVKNIQYF.

This sequence joins TRBV2 and TRBJ2-3; no definite D call. Germline CDR1 is SNHLY and CDR2 is FYNNEI. The germline V and J ends were trimmed by 2 bases and 0 bases, with 6 bases remaining between them. This CDR3 is 14 amino acids long. The CDR3 spells CASSEQPSTDTQYF. For the CDR3, the DNA is TGTGCCAGCAGTGAACAGCCTAGCACAGATACGCAGTATTTT.

This clone has only a few counts. This chain connects TRBV30 to TRBJ1-2; 7 bases match TRBD1. Looked up from germline, CDR1 is GTSNPN and CDR2 is SVGIG (reference sequence). This CDR3 region has 14 residues. V was clipped by 4 bases and J by 4 bases; unmatched bases: 9. The CDR3 loop is CAWMRRGGGYGYTF. DNA for the CDR3: TGTGCCTGGATGCGAAGAGGGGGCGGCTATGGCTACACCTTC. Full variable domain (remainder filled in from reference TRBV30 and TRBJ1-2): SQTIHQWPATLVQPVGSPLSLECTVEGTSNPNLYWYRQAAGRGLQLLFYSVGIGQISSEVPQNLSASRPQDRQFILSSKKLLLSDSGFYLCAWMRRGGGYGYTFGSGTRLTVV.

This clone was seen more than once but under ten times. CDR3 amino acids: CASSKEWEQFF. In DNA form, the CDR3 reads TGTGCCAGCAGCAAGGAGTGGGAGCAGTTCTTC. This rearrangement joins TRBV5-6 to TRBJ2-1; no definite D call. V was pared by 4 bases and J by 10 bases, with 9 bases between. Germline V gene lookup returns CDR1 SGHDT and CDR2 YYEEEE. The CDR3 runs to 11 residues.

The CDR3 is CASSRGGSYEQYF. In DNA, the CDR3 is TGTGCCAGCAGCCGCGGGGGCTCCTACGAGCAGTACTTC. This chain links TRBV7-3 with TRBJ2-7, with TRBD2 matching over 7 bases. There are 13 residues in the CDR3. Per the germline V gene, CDR1 is SGHTA and CDR2 is FQGTGA. J lost 0 bases, V lost 5 bases, and 1 base had no gene match.

This clone was detected a few times. The chain links TRBV10-3 to TRBJ2-1; perhaps TRBD2 as D (5 bases). Per germline, CDR1 ENHRY and CDR2 SYGVKD. This CDR3 spans 12 amino acids. The V and J ends lost 8 bases and 6 bases respectively, with 11 bases between them. The CDR3 loop is CAISDFFNEQFF. In DNA, the CDR3 is TGTGCCATCTCGGACTTTTTCAATGAGCAGTTCTTC.

This clone was found a few times. V usage is TRBV28 and J usage is TRBJ2-7; D is unresolved. Trimming pared 2 bases from V and 4 bases from J, leaving 6 bases between. The CDR3 spans 12 residues. From germline, CDR1 is MDHEN and CDR2 SYDVKM. Written as DNA, the CDR3 is TGTGCCAGCAGTTTACTAGGGTACGAGCAGTACGTC. This sequence encodes CASSLLGYEQYV.